One sample yielded the 3 T cell receptor beta chains listed below, sequenced in a study of cytomegalovirus exposure and HLA in healthy donors. This PCR relied on a set of 60 Vbeta primers and 13 Jbeta primers. Assay used: immunoSEQ multiplex PCR; TCRdb lists only in-frame clones, some missing. The sample has about 160,000 clones, about 80% seen once. Source material: PBMCs. All receptors come from a man aged 35-49 years in good health and CMV-seronegative.

In this sample, this clone turned up once. The chain is built from TRBV11-2 and TRBJ2-7, with a possible D match to TRBD1 (5 bases). Germline V CDR1 and CDR2: SGHAT, FQNNGV. The CDR3 sequence is 14 residues long. Trimming took 6 bases from V and 4 from J, leaving 16 bases between them. The CDR3 region is CASSWSFPGYEQYF. DNA for the CDR3: TGTGCCAGCAGTTGGTCGTTCCCAGGGTACGAGCAGTACTTC.

V usage is TRBV29-1 and J usage is TRBJ2-7; 8 nucleotides agree with TRBD2. The CDR3 extends over 16 amino acids. CDR1 is SQVTM and CDR2 is ANQGSEA in the germline V gene. Losses at the gene ends were 4 bases for V and 0 bases for J; bases not matched to a gene: 11. In DNA, the CDR3 is TGCAGCGTTGCTGGAGCGGCGGGAGGAAGCTCCTACGAGCAGTACTTC. It yields the protein CSVAGAAGGSSYEQYF.

The V call is TRBV6-5, the J call TRBJ2-1, with 11 bases matching TRBD2. V was pared by 2 bases and J by 6 bases, with 6 bases of the junction left unmatched. This CDR3 has 16 residues. Germline V gene data show CDR1 as MNHEY and CDR2 as SVGAGI. For the CDR3, the DNA is TGTGCCAGCAGTTACAGAACTAGCGGGAGAGGCAATGAGCAGTTCTTC. Translating it yields CASSYRTSGRGNEQFF.